This T cell receptor (beta chain) was recorded in a study of blood T cell repertoires in COVID-19. Study-wide background: Some COVID-19 samples were acute and others convalescent; all came from the United States, Italy and Spain. Sources were T cells, B-cell-depleted T cells, or PBMCs; the material itself was cDNA or gDNA.

The CDR3 consists of 15 residues. Between the trimmed V and J ends, which lost 10 bases and 1 base, there was a span of 19 bases. CDR1 is KGHSH, CDR2 LQKENI, per germline. The authors' processing: Amplified reference gene primers provided the basis for estimating nucleated cell counts. Clones were read by immunoSEQ multiplex PCR, and TCRdb kept only the in-frame ones, dropping some. Clonal size and the V and J genes are those of that table, whereas D and trimming came from the DNA. This table holds 130,000 or so clones, approximately 84% found once. The gene calls are TRBV18 and TRBJ1-1; maybe TRBD1 (6 bases). The sequence derives from a woman older than 75 with acute or convalescent COVID-19. The sequenced sample consisted of peripheral blood. CDR3 nucleotides: TGTGCCACTACCATGGAGCCAGGGGCGAACACTGAAGCTTTCTTT. Protein: CATTMEPGANTEAFF.